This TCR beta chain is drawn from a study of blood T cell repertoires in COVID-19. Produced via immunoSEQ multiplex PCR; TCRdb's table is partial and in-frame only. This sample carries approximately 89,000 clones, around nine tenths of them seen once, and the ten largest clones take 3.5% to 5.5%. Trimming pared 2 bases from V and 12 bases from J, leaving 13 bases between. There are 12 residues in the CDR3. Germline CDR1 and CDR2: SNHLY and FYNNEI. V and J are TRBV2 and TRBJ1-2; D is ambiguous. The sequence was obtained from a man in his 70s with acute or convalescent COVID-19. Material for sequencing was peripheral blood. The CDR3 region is CASSERLQGNTF. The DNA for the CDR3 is TGTGCCAGCAGTGAAAGACTACAAGGGAACACCTTC.